The following is a T cell receptor beta chain sequence with its context. Trimming pared 1 base from V and 1 base from J, leaving 11 bases between. Germline V gives CDR1 LNHNV, CDR2 YYDKDF (reference sequence). The CDR3 is 16 amino acids. Here immunoSEQ multiplex PCR was the method, and the copy in TCRdb shows in-frame clones only, minus some. The sample consists of about 700,000 clones, about 91% of them appearing once. This sample is part of a study of shared clonotypes between healthy human individuals. In the naive CD8 group, cells lacked CD45RO and were positively selected for CCR7, so terminally differentiated effector memory CD45RA+ cells were left out.

This receptor was identified in a man aged 25-45 years in good health. This chain connects TRBV15 to TRBJ1-3; D gene uncertain. The sequenced material came from naive CD8+ T cells sorted from blood. The CDR3 is CATSRVRISSGNTIYF. The DNA for the CDR3 is TGTGCCACCAGCAGAGTGAGGATAAGTTCTGGAAACACCATATATTTT.